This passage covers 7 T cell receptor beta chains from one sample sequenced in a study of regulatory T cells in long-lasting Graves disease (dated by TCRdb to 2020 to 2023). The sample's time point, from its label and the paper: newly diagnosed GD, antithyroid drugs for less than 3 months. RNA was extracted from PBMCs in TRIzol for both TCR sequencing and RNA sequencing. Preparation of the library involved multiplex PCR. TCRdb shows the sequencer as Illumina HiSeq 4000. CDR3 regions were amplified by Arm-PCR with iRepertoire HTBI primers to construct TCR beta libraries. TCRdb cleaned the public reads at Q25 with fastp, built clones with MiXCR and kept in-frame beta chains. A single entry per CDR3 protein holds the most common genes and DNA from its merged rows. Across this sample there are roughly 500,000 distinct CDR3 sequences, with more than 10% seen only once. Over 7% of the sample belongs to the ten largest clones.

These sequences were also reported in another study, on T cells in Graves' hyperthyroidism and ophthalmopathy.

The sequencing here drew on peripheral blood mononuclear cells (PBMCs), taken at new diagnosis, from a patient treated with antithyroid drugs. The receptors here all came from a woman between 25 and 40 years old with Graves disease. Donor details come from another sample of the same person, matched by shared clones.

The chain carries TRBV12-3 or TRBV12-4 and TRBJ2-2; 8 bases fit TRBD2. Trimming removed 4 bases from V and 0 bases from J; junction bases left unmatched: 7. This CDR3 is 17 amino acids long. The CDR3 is CASSSGGGTPNTGELFF. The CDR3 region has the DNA TGTGCCAGCAGTTCCGGGGGGGGAACCCCGAACACCGGGGAGCTGTTTTTT.

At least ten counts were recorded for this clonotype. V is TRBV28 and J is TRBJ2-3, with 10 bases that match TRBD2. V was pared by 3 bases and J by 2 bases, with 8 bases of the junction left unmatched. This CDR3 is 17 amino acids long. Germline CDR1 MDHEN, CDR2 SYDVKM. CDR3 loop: CASSFASAGGVTDTQYF. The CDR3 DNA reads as TGTGCCAGCAGTTTCGCCTCAGCGGGAGGGGTCACAGATACGCAGTATTTT.

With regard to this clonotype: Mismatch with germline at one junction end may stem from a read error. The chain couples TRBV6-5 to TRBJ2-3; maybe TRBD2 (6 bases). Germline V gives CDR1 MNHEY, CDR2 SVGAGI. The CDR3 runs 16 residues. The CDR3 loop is CASSYPWVADTGTQYF. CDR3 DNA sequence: TGTGCCAGCAGCTACCCGTGGGTAGCGGACACAGGTACGCAGTATTTT.

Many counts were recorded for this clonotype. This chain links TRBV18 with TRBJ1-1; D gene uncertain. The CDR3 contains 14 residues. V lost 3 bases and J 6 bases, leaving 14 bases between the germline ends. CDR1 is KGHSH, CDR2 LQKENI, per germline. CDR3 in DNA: TGTGCCAGCTCACCGTGGGCGATTGTGTCTGAAGCTTTCTTT. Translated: CASSPWAIVSEAFF.

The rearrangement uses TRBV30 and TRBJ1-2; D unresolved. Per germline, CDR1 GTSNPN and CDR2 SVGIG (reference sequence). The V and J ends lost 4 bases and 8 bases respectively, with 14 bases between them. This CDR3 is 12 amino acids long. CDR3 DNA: TGTGCCTGGAACCTACTAAGGGAAGGCTACACCTTC. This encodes CAWNLLREGYTF.

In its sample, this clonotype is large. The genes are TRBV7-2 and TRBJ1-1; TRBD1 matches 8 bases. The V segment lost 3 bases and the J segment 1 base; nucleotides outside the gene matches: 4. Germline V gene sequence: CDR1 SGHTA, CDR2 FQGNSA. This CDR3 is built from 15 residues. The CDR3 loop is CASSLTRGQNTEAFF. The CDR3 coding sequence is TGTGCCAGCAGCTTGACCAGGGGGCAGAACACTGAAGCTTTCTTT.

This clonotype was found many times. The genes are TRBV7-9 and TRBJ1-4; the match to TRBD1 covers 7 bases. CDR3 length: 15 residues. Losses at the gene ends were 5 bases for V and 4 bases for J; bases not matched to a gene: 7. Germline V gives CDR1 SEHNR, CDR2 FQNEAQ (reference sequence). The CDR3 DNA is TGTGCCAGCAGCCGAGGGACAGCTGATAATGAAAAACTGTTTTTT. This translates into CASSRGTADNEKLFF. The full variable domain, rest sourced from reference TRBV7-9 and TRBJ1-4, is DTGVSQNPRHKITKRGQNVTFRCDPISEHNRLYWYRQTLGQGPEFLTYFQNEAQLEKSRLLSDRFSAERPKGSFSTLEIQRTEQGDSAMYLCASSRGTADNEKLFFGSGTQLSVL.